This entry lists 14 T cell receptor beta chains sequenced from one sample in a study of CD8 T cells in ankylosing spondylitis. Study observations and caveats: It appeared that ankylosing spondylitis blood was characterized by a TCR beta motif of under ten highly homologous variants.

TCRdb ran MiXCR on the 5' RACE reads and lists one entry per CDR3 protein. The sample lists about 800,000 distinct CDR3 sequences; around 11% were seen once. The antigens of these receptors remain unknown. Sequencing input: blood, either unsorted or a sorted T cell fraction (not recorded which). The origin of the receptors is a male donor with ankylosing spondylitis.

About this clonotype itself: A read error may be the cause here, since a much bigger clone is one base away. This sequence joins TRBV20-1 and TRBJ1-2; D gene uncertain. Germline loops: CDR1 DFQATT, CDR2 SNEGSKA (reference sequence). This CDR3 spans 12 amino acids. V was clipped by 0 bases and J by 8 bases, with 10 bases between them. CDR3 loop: CSARDWRRGYTF. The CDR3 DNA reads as TGCAGTGCTAGAGATTGGCGCAGGGGCTACACCTTC.

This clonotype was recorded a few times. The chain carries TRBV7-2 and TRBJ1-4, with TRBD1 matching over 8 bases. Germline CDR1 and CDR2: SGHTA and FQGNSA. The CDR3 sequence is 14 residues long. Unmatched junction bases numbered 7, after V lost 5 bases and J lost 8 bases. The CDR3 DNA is TGTGCCAGCAGCAAACAGGGGGGGAGAGAAAAACTGTTTTTT. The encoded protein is CASSKQGGREKLFF.

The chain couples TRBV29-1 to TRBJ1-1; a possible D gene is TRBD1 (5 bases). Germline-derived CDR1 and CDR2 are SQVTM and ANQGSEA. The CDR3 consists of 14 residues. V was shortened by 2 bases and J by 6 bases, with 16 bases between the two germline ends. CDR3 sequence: CSVEFRALRAEAFF. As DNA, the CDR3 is TGCAGCGTTGAATTCAGGGCGTTGAGGGCTGAAGCTTTCTTT.

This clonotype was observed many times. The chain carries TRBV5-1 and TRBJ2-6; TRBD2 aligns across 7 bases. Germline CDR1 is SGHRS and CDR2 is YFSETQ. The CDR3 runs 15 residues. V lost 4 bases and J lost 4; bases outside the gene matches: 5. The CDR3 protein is CASSSGAGGANVLTF. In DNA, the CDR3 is TGCGCCAGCAGCAGCGGGGCAGGAGGGGCCAACGTCCTGACTTTC. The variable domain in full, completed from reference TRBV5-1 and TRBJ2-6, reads KAGVTQTPRYLIKTRGQQVTLSCSPISGHRSVSWYQQTPGQGLQFLFEYFSETQRNKGNFPGRFSGRQFSNSRSEMNVSTLELGDSALYLCASSSGAGGANVLTFGAGSRLTVL.

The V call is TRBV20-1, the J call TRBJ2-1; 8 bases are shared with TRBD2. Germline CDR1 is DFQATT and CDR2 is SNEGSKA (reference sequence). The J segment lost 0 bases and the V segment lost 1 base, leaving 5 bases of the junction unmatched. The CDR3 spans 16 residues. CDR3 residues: CSARGDSGDSYNEQFF. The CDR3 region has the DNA TGCAGTGCTAGAGGTGATAGCGGGGACTCCTACAATGAGCAGTTCTTC.

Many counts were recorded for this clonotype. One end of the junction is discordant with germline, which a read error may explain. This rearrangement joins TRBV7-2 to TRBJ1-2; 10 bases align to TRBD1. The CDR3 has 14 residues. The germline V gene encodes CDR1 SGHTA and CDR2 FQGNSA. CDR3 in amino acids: CASSLGGGTGAHYF. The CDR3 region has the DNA TGTGCCAGCAGCTTAGGTGGGGGGACAGGGGCCCACTACTTC.

CDR3 protein: CASSLDREARTDTQYF. The CDR3 DNA sequence: TGCGCCAGCAGCTTGGACCGGGAGGCGAGGACAGATACGCAGTATTTT. J is TRBJ2-3 and V is TRBV5-1; the match to TRBD2 covers 7 bases. V dropped 0 bases and J dropped 3; count of bases not matched to a gene: 7. Germline values: CDR1 SGHRS, CDR2 YFSETQ. CDR3 length: 16 residues.

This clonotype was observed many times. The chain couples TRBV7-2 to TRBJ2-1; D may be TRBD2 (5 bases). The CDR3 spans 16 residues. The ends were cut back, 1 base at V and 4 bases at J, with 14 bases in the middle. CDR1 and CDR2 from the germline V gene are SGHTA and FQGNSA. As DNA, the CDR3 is TGTGCCAGCAGCTTAGTCGGTGCTAGCAGATACAATGAGCAGTTCTTC. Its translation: CASSLVGASRYNEQFF. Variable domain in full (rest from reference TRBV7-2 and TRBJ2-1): GAGVSQSPSNKVTEKGKDVELRCDPISGHTALYWYRQSLGQGLEFLIYFQGNSAPDKSGLPSDRFSAERTGGSVSTLTIQRTQQEDSAVYLCASSLVGASRYNEQFFGPGTRLTVL.

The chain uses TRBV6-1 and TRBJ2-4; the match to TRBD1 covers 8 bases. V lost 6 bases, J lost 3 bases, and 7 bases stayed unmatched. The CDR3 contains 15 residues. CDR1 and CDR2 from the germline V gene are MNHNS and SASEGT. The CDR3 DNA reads TGTGCCAGCAGAGCTCCGGGACAGGTCAAAAACATTCAGTACTTC. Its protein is CASRAPGQVKNIQYF.

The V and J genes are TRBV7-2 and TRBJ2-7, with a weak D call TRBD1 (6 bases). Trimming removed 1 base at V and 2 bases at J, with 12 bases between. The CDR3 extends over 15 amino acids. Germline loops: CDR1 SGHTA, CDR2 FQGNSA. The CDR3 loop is CASSLVPDRTYEQYF. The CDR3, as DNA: TGTGCCAGCAGCTTAGTTCCCGACAGGACCTACGAGCAGTACTTC.

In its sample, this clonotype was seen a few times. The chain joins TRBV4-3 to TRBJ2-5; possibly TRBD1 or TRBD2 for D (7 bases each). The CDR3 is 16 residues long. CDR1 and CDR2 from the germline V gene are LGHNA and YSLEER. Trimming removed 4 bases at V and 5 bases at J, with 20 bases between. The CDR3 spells CASSPRYRQGGETQYF. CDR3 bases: TGCGCCAGCAGCCCCCGCTATCGACAGGGAGGGGAGACCCAGTACTTC.

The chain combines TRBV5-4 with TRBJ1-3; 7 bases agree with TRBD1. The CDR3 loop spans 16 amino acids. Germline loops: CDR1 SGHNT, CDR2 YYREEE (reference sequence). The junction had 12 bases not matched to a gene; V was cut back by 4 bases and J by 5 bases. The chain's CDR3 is CASSAGQDPERNTIYF. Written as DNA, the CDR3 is TGTGCCAGCAGCGCCGGACAGGACCCGGAGAGAAACACCATATATTTT.

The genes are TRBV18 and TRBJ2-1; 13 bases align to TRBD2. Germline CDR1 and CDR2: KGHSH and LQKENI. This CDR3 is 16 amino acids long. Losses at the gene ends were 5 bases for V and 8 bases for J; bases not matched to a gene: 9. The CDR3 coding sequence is TGTGCCAGCTCATACGCCGGGACTAGCGGGATATATGAGCAGTTCTTC. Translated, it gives CASSYAGTSGIYEQFF.

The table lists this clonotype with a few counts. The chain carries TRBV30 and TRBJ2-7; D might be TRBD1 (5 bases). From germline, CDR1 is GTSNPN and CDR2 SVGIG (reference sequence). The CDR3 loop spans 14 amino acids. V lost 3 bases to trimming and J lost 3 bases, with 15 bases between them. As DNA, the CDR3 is TGTGCCTGGAGAAAAGTGGGGCGGAACTACGAGCAGTACTTC. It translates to CAWRKVGRNYEQYF.